This paragraph reports one T cell receptor (beta chain). Data came from immunoSEQ multiplex PCR; TCRdb stores just in-frame clones and leaves some out. The sample lists 65,000 to 75,000 clones, 75% to 90% occurring once. The data derive from a study of OX40 agonist ivuxolimab in advanced cancers. This CDR3 comprises 18 residues. V lost 6 bases, J lost 5 bases, and 18 bases stayed unmatched. CDR1 and CDR2 (germline): LNHDA, SQIVND (reference sequence). The chain has TRBV19 and TRBJ2-1, with 8 bases that match TRBD2. This clonotype was obtained from an adult with an advanced solid tumor such as melanoma, head and neck, liver or kidney cancer. Sequenced material: CD4+ or CD8+ T cells sorted from blood, taken in a trial of the OX40 agonist ivuxolimab. CDR3 sequence: CASSNRLSIGRVNNEQFF. As DNA, the CDR3 is TGTGCCAGTAGCAACCGACTTTCCATCGGGAGGGTAAACAATGAGCAGTTCTTC.